This is a list of T cell receptor beta chains from one sample in a study of tumor-infiltrating lymphocytes in primary liver carcinoma. TCRdb redid the calling of the multiplex PCR reads with MiXCR, one entry per CDR3 protein. The sample shows approximately 330,000 distinct CDR3 sequences, almost 65% of them seen only once. Source material: peripheral blood. The receptors were sampled from a man aged 35 to 55 with primary liver carcinoma and hepatitis B virus infection. Both conserved end residues are part of each CDR3. A D gene is named only where the DNA matches it firmly. Clone size is not always given. Where it is, it says once, few, many or a class for expanded clones.

D: NA; size: NA; V: TRBV6-6; J: TRBJ1-2; length: 14; DNA: TGTGCCAGCACTCTGTCGATCAAGAACTATGGCTACACCTTC; CDR3: CASTLSIKNYGYTF
D: TRBD2; size: NA; V: TRBV11-1; J: TRBJ2-2; length: 17; DNA: TGTGCCGGCAGCGAAGGACTAGCGGGATTGAACATCGGGGAGCTGTTTTTT; CDR3: CAGSEGLAGLNIGELFF
D: NA; size: NA; V: TRBV21-1; J: TRBJ2-2; length: 19; DNA: TGTGCCAGCAGCAAAGTTGCCGGTGGGCAGGGTGGAAACACCGGGGAGCTGTTTTTT; CDR3: CASSKVAGGQGGNTGELFF
D: NA; size: few; V: TRBV6-5; J: TRBJ2-6; length: 22; DNA: TGTGCCAGCAGTTACTCTCAACCTGCCTTGACGGTAGGCTACTCTGGAGCCAACGTCCTGACTTTC; CDR3: CASSYSQPALTVGYSGANVLTF
D: NA; size: few; V: TRBV4-3; J: TRBJ1-6; length: 15; DNA: TGCGCCAGCAGCCAGTACAGGGTGGGAGATTCACCCCTCCACTTT; CDR3: CASSQYRVGDSPLHF
D: NA; size: NA; V: TRBV12-3/TRBV12-4; J: TRBJ1-1; length: 12; DNA: TGTGCCAGCAGAATTATTGGCACTGAAGCTTTCTTT; CDR3: CASRIIGTEAFF
D: NA; size: many; V: TRBV6-2/TRBV6-3; J: TRBJ2-7; length: 12; DNA: TGTGCCAGCAGTCACGGGGTATACGAGCAGTACTTC; CDR3: CASSHGVYEQYF
D: NA; size: NA; V: TRBV11-2; J: TRBJ2-7; length: 15; DNA: TGTGCCAGCAGTTTCCCGGGCGACCCATCGGACGAGCAGTACTTC; CDR3: CASSFPGDPSDEQYF
D: NA; size: NA; V: TRBV5-4; J: TRBJ2-1; length: 15; DNA: TGTGCCAGCAGCGCGGATAGTGGGGCCTACAATGAGCAGTTCTTC; CDR3: CASSADSGAYNEQFF
D: NA; size: NA; V: TRBV6-5; J: TRBJ2-3; length: 15; DNA: TGTGCCAGCAGGAGGCGGACCGAAATGGGAGATATGCAGTATTTT; CDR3: CASRRRTEMGDMQYF
D: NA; size: NA; V: TRBV12-3/TRBV12-4; J: TRBJ1-4; length: 16; DNA: TGTGCCAGCGGTTCAGACAGCCCGACAACTAATGAAAAACTGTTTTTT; CDR3: CASGSDSPTTNEKLFF
D: NA; size: NA; V: TRBV11-2; J: TRBJ1-1; length: 13; DNA: TGTGCCAGCATCTTAGTGGATAACGCTGAAGCTTTCTTT; CDR3: CASILVDNAEAFF
D: TRBD2; size: NA; V: TRBV5-4; J: TRBJ2-6; length: 21; DNA: TGTGCTAGCAGCTTTGGCTCTTTACTCAGCGGGAGAGTTTCTGGGGCCAACGTCCTGACTTTC; CDR3: CASSFGSLLSGRVSGANVLTF
D: NA; size: few; V: TRBV28; J: TRBJ1-6; length: 14; DNA: TGTGCCACAGGGACACCGGCGTATAATTCACCCCTCCACTTT; CDR3: CATGTPAYNSPLHF
D: NA; size: NA; V: TRBV11-1; J: TRBJ2-1; length: 14; DNA: TGTGCCAGCAGCTTAGACACCTCCTACAATGAGCAGTTCTTC; CDR3: CASSLDTSYNEQFF
D: NA; size: NA; V: TRBV28; J: TRBJ1-2; length: 16; DNA: TGTGCCAGCACCCCCGCGAGGGGGTTGGGGAGGGGTGGCTACACCTTC; CDR3: CASTPARGLGRGGYTF
D: NA; size: many; V: TRBV10-3; J: TRBJ1-2; length: 14; DNA: TGTGCCATCAGTGAGTCAGGGTCTGGCTATGGCTACACCTTC; CDR3: CAISESGSGYGYTF
D: TRBD1; size: medium-sized; V: TRBV11-2; J: TRBJ2-7; length: 15; DNA: TGTGCCAGCAGCTCCGAAGTCGACAGGGCTTACGAGCAGTACTTC; CDR3: CASSSEVDRAYEQYF
D: NA; size: NA; V: TRBV11-1; J: TRBJ1-1; length: 14; DNA: TGTACCAGCAGCTTAGTGGGGGCGAACACTGAAGCTTTCTTT; CDR3: CTSSLVGANTEAFF
D: TRBD1; size: NA; V: TRBV18; J: TRBJ1-2; length: 16; DNA: TGTGCCGGCTCACTCAACACAGGGGTCGTCGACTATGGCTACACCTTC; CDR3: CAGSLNTGVVDYGYTF
D: TRBD1; size: NA; V: TRBV29-1; J: TRBJ2-1; length: 12; DNA: TGCAGCGGTGATTGGGACAGGGATGGGCAGTTCTTC; CDR3: CSGDWDRDGQFF
D: TRBD2; size: NA; V: TRBV10-2; J: TRBJ2-3; length: 15; DNA: TGCGCCAGCAGGGGCGGGAGCGGGGTCACAGATACGCAGTATTTT; CDR3: CASRGGSGVTDTQYF
D: TRBD2; size: NA; V: TRBV29-1; J: TRBJ2-3; length: 13; DNA: TGCAGCGTCGGTGCGGGAGGGGCAGGTACGCAGTATTTT; CDR3: CSVGAGGAGTQYF
D: NA; size: NA; V: TRBV11-2; J: TRBJ2-1; length: 15; DNA: TGTGCCAGCAGCTTGATTGGTCCCTTCTCAAATGAGCGGTTCTTC; CDR3: CASSLIGPFSNERFF
D: TRBD2; size: NA; V: TRBV4-3; J: TRBJ2-1; length: 16; DNA: TGCGCCAGCAGCCAAGAGGGCGGGAGGGACTACAATGAGCAGTTCTTC; CDR3: CASSQEGGRDYNEQFF
D: NA; size: few; V: TRBV6-2/TRBV6-3; J: TRBJ2-1; length: 15; DNA: TGTGCCAGCAGCACCCGGGAGAACACCTACAATGAGCAGTTCTTC; CDR3: CASSTRENTYNEQFF
D: NA; size: NA; V: TRBV19; J: TRBJ1-1; length: 13; DNA: TGTGCCAGTAAGGACCCGTTGAACACTGAAGCTTTCTTT; CDR3: CASKDPLNTEAFF
D: NA; size: NA; V: TRBV6-5; J: TRBJ1-3; length: 14; DNA: TGTGCCAGCAAATTGACGGTCACTGGAAACACCATATATTTC; CDR3: CASKLTVTGNTIYF
D: NA; size: NA; V: TRBV20-1; J: TRBJ2-3; length: 15; DNA: TGCAGTGCCCCTGACTGGGGTACTAGCACAGATACGCAGTATTTT; CDR3: CSAPDWGTSTDTQYF
D: NA; size: few; V: TRBV14; J: TRBJ2-2; length: 14; DNA: TGTGCCAGCAGCCGACGGGGAGTTGGCGGGGAGCTGTTTTTT; CDR3: CASSRRGVGGELFF
D: TRBD2; size: many; V: TRBV6-2/TRBV6-3; J: TRBJ2-1; length: 14; DNA: TGTGCCAGCAGCCGACTAGCGCCCAACAATGAGCAGTTCTTC; CDR3: CASSRLAPNNEQFF
D: NA; size: NA; V: TRBV10-3; J: TRBJ2-2; length: 16; DNA: TGTGCCATCAGTGAGTTCTCCCATACTTCCCCCGGGGAGCTGTTTTTT; CDR3: CAISEFSHTSPGELFF
D: NA; size: few; V: TRBV6-1; J: TRBJ1-1; length: 14; DNA: TGTGTCAGCAGTGGCTCCTCAGGGGAGGCTGAAGCTTTCTTT; CDR3: CVSSGSSGEAEAFF
D: TRBD1; size: many; V: TRBV6-5; J: TRBJ2-1; length: 15; DNA: TGTGCCAGCAGTTACCTGGGACAGGGGTTCGTTGAGCAGTTCTTC; CDR3: CASSYLGQGFVEQFF
D: NA; size: NA; V: TRBV6-1; J: TRBJ2-7; length: 15; DNA: TGTGCCAGCAGGCGAGGACAAGATGGTAATTACGAGCAGTACTTC; CDR3: CASRRGQDGNYEQYF
D: TRBD1; size: once; V: TRBV11-1; J: TRBJ1-5; length: 15; DNA: TGTGCAAGCAGCCGGGACAGGGGAAGCAATCAACCCCCGCATTTT; CDR3: CASSRDRGSNQPPHF
D: NA; size: NA; V: TRBV6-1; J: TRBJ2-3; length: 13; DNA: TGTGCCATCACATCGGGCTATACAGATACGCAGTATTTT; CDR3: CAITSGYTDTQYF
D: NA; size: NA; V: TRBV5-4; J: TRBJ2-7; length: 13; DNA: TGTGCCAGCAGCTGGGGGCCCCCTGAAGATCAGTACTTC; CDR3: CASSWGPPEDQYF
D: NA; size: NA; V: TRBV14; J: TRBJ2-1; length: 16; DNA: TGTGCCAGCAGCTTCCCCTCTGGGGGAGTAGTCAATGAGCAGTTCTTC; CDR3: CASSFPSGGVVNEQFF
D: NA; size: NA; V: TRBV11-3; J: TRBJ1-4; length: 15; DNA: TGTGCCAGCAGCTTATCCGGGACGTATAATGAAAAACTGTTTTTT; CDR3: CASSLSGTYNEKLFF
D: NA; size: NA; V: TRBV28; J: TRBJ2-7; length: 11; DNA: TGTGCCAGCAGTGGCCCCCCCGAGCAGTACTTC; CDR3: CASSGPPEQYF
D: NA; size: NA; V: TRBV30; J: TRBJ2-3; length: 16; DNA: TGTGCCTGGAGTACCTCCTGGGCTTTGTCCACAGATACGCAGTATTTT; CDR3: CAWSTSWALSTDTQYF
D: NA; size: once; V: TRBV20-1; J: TRBJ2-5; length: 14; DNA: TGCAGTGCTCGGACCCCAACAGGGGAGGGGACCCAGTACTTC; CDR3: CSARTPTGEGTQYF
D: NA; size: NA; V: TRBV2; J: TRBJ2-5; length: 13; DNA: TGTGCCAGCACTTACGGCCGGGGAGAGACCCAGTACTTC; CDR3: CASTYGRGETQYF
D: NA; size: NA; V: TRBV5-5; J: TRBJ1-2; length: 15; DNA: TGTGCCAGCAGCTTGAGGGCAGCGTTAAACTATGGCTACACCTTC; CDR3: CASSLRAALNYGYTF